This TCR beta chain was observed in a study of blood T cell repertoires in COVID-19. Germline V lookup: CDR1 SNHLY, CDR2 FYNNEI. The CDR3 consists of 12 residues. Trimming shortened V by 3 bases and J by 8 bases, and 10 bases separated the two germline ends. The repertoire was sequenced with immunoSEQ multiplex PCR; TCRdb's copy has only in-frame clones and lacks some. The profile shows some 260,000 clones, 60% to 75% of them singletons. The sequenced sample consisted of peripheral blood. V usage is TRBV2 and J usage is TRBJ1-2, with a weak D call TRBD1 (6 bases). This clonotype was sampled from a woman aged 80 or over with acute or convalescent COVID-19. CDR3 nucleotides: TGTGCCAGCAGTGAGACAGGCTACGGCTACACCTTC. Its translation is CASSETGYGYTF.